Below, one T cell receptor (beta chain) is given with its context. Profiled with immunoSEQ multiplex PCR; TCRdb holds only in-frame clones, not every one. Counted here are fewer than 40,000 clones, about two thirds occurring once; the ten biggest clones make up approximately 7.7%. The data stem from a study of cytotoxic CD8 clonotypes in ibrutinib-treated CLL. Turning to the study itself: After a median around 13 months on treatment (6 to 36), response samples were drawn.

V dropped 3 bases and J dropped 3 bases, with 6 bases sitting between them. Germline values: CDR1 SGHTA, CDR2 FQGTGA. The CDR3 has 13 residues. The chain carries TRBV7-3 and TRBJ1-5, with no clear D. The sequence was obtained from a human donor with chronic lymphocytic leukemia. The sample here was PBMCs, taken at disease progression, from a patient treated with ibrutinib. CDR3 sequence (DNA): TGTGCCAGCAGCTTGGTGGTCAATCAGCCCCAGCATTTT. Translating gives CASSLVVNQPQHF.